A selection of T cell receptor beta chains follows, all from one sample in a study of blood T cell repertoires in COVID-19. The data were produced by immunoSEQ multiplex PCR, yet TCRdb's version contains in-frame clones alone and is incomplete. The sample has 270,000 or so clones, about nine tenths seen once. The source material was peripheral blood. These receptor sequences come from a woman aged 25-40 years with COVID-19, enrolled during active disease. CDR3s include the opening cysteine and the closing phenylalanine or tryptophan. The D gene is left open where the match is weak. Size tells how often a clone was seen (once, few, many) or the class of an expanded clone, and some rows leave it out.

>.|TRBV6-2/TRBV6-3|TRBD2|TRBJ2-2
CASSYPAGLATPGELFF
TGTGCCAGCAGTTACCCCGCGGGACTAGCGACCCCCGGGGAGCTGTTTTTT
>.|TRBV29-1|TRBD1|TRBJ1-4
CSVAHRGRLFF
TGCAGCGTCGCGCACAGGGGGCGACTGTTTTTT
>.|TRBV3-1/TRBV3-2|.|TRBJ1-1
CASSQDGGGTEAFF
TGTGCCAGCAGCCAAGACGGGGGAGGTACTGAAGCTTTCTTT
>few|TRBV5-4|TRBD2|TRBJ2-7
CASSSAGLAGGPYEQYF
TGTGCCAGCAGCTCGGCGGGACTAGCGGGGGGGCCCTACGAGCAGTACTTC
>.|TRBV19|.|TRBJ1-5
CASSIAEGSRGQPQHF
TGTGCCAGTAGTATCGCTGAAGGGTCAAGGGGTCAGCCCCAGCATTTT
>.|TRBV7-9|.|TRBJ2-7
CASSLGGLNYEQYF
TGTGCCAGCAGCTTGGGGGGACTTAACTACGAGCAGTACTTC
>.|TRBV2|.|TRBJ2-7
CASSERVATAGEQYF
TGTGCCAGCAGTGAGCGGGTAGCCACGGCGGGGGAGCAGTACTTC
>.|TRBV13|.|TRBJ2-2
CASSFWRDTGELFF
TGTGCCAGCAGCTTTTGGAGGGACACCGGGGAGCTGTTTTTT
>.|TRBV11-2|TRBD2|TRBJ2-3
CASSPRQAGVITDTQYF
TGTGCCAGCAGCCCCCGGCAAGCGGGGGTTATCACAGATACGCAGTATTTT
>.|TRBV27|.|TRBJ1-4
CASSLFQDEKLFF
TGTGCCAGCAGTTTATTCCAGGATGAAAAACTGTTTTTT
>.|TRBV5-1|TRBD1|TRBJ2-7
CASSLNRGLPYEQYF
TGCGCCAGCAGCTTGAACAGGGGGCTCCCCTACGAGCAGTACTTC
>.|TRBV6-6|.|TRBJ2-7
CASSPLFSDYEQYF
TGTGCCAGCAGTCCCCTTTTTAGTGACTACGAGCAGTACTTC
>.|TRBV27|TRBD1|TRBJ2-7
CASSLTTGLYEQYF
TGTGCCAGCAGTTTAACGACAGGGTTGTACGAGCAGTACTTC
>.|TRBV7-8|.|TRBJ2-3
CASSLLSSRGTDTQYF
TGTGCCAGCAGCTTATTGTCTAGCCGTGGGACAGATACGCAGTATTTT
>once|TRBV7-9|.|TRBJ2-7
CASSSRDITYEQYF
TGTGCCAGCAGCAGCCGGGACATAACCTACGAGCAGTACTTC
>.|TRBV5-4|.|TRBJ2-5
CASSSEYQETQYF
TGTGCCAGCAGCTCCGAGTACCAAGAGACCCAGTACTTC
>.|TRBV7-2|.|TRBJ2-5
CASSLGGVRQETQYF
TGTGCCAGCAGCTTAGGAGGCGTCAGACAAGAGACCCAGTACTTC
>.|TRBV4-1|.|TRBJ2-7
CASSQASSYEQYF
TGCGCCAGCAGCCAAGCTTCCTCCTACGAGCAGTACTTC